This entry is about one T cell receptor beta chain. The CDR3 is made up of 15 amino acids. Germline V lookup: CDR1 SGHVS, CDR2 FNYEAQ. Losses at the gene ends were 1 base for V and 4 bases for J; bases not matched to a gene: 5. This sample is drawn from a study of OX40 agonist ivuxolimab in advanced cancers. Clones were read by immunoSEQ multiplex PCR, and TCRdb kept only the in-frame ones, dropping some. The sample has tens of thousands of clones, 85% to 95% seen once. This receptor was taken from an adult with an advanced solid tumor such as melanoma, head and neck, liver or kidney cancer. Specimen: CD4+ or CD8+ T cells sorted from blood, collected in a trial of the OX40 agonist ivuxolimab. This rearrangement joins TRBV7-6 to TRBJ2-7; TRBD1 agrees at 9 bases. Written as DNA, the CDR3 is TGTGCCAGCAGCTTAGGGGGACAGGGTCAATACGAGCAGTACTTC. This gives the protein CASSLGGQGQYEQYF.